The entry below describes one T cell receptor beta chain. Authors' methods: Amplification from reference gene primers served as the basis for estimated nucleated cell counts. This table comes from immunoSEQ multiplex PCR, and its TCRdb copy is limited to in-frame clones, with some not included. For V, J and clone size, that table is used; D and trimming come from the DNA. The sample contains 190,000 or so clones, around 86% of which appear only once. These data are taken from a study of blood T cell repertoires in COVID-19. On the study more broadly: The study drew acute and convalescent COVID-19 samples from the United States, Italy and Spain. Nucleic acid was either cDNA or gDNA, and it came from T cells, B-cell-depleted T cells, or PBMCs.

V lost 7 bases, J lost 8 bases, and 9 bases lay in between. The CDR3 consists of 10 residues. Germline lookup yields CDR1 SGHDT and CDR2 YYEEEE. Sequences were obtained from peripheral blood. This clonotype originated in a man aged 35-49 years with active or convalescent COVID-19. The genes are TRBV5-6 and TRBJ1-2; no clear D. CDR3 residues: CASLSLGYTF. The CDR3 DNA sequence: TGTGCCAGCCTCTCACTCGGCTACACCTTC.